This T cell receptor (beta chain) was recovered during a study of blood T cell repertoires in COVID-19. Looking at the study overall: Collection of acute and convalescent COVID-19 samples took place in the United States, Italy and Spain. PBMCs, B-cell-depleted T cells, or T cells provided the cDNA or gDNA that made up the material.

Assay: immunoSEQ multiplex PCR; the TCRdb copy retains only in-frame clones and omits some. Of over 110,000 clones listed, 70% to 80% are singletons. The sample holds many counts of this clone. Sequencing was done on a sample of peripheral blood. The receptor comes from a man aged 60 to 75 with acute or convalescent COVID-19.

CDR3 loop: CASSQDAVSSYNSPLHF. The CDR3 nucleotides are TGTGCCAGCAGCCAAGACGCGGTCAGCTCCTATAATTCACCCCTCCACTTT. The chain links TRBV4-2 to TRBJ1-6; D not resolved. The CDR3 consists of 17 residues. The germline V gene encodes CDR1 LGHNA and CDR2 YNFKEQ. V lost 0 bases to trimming and J lost 0 bases, with 9 bases between them.